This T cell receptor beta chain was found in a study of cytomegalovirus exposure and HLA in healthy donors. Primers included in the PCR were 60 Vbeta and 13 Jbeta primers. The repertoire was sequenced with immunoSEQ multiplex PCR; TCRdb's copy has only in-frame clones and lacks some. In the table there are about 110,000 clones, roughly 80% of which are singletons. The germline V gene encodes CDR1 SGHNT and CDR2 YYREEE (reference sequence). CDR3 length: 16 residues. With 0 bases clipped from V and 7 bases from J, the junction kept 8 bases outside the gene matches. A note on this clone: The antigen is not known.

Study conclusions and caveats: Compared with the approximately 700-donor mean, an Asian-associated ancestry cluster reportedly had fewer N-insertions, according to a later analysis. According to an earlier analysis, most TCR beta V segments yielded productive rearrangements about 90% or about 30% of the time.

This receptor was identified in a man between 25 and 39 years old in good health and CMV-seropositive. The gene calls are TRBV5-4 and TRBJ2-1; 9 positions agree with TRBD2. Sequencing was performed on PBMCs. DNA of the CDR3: TGTGCCAGCAGCTTGGCTGGATTAGCGGGGGTAAATGAGCAGTTCTTC. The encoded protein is CASSLAGLAGVNEQFF.